These 29 T cell receptor beta chains share one sample of origin, sequenced in a study of T cells in Graves' hyperthyroidism and ophthalmopathy. Amplification targeted TCR beta CDR3 regions from RNA transcripts. HTBI primers were the set used in a first-round RT-PCR of the TCR CDR3. MiXCR, applied by TCRdb to the multiplex PCR reads, yields one record per CDR3 protein. Counted here are 350,000 to 400,000 distinct CDR3 sequences, about 18% occurring once; the ten biggest clones make up 3.7%. The material sequenced was blood. These receptors came from a woman aged 18-29 years with Graves' hyperthyroidism.

Ten or more counts support this clonotype. V is TRBV20-1 and J is TRBJ2-7, with 9 nucleotides matching TRBD1. Germline values: CDR1 DFQATT, CDR2 SNEGSKA (reference sequence). J lost 6 bases, V lost 5 bases, and 11 bases had no gene match. The CDR3 extends over 14 amino acids. The CDR3 reads CSAGAPGQGGEQYF. The CDR3 region has the DNA TGCAGTGCTGGGGCACCGGGACAGGGAGGCGAGCAGTACTTC.

This clonotype was observed many times. The chain has TRBV5-1 and TRBJ1-1, with 12 bases fitting TRBD1. CDR1 and CDR2 (germline): SGHRS, YFSETQ. There are 15 residues in the CDR3. With V trimmed by 3 bases and J by 1 base, 1 base remained unmatched. The CDR3 loop reads CASSSGQGANTEAFF. In nucleotides, the CDR3 is TGCGCCAGCAGCTCGGGACAGGGGGCGAACACTGAAGCTTTCTTT.

This clonotype was observed many times. V and J are TRBV12-3 or TRBV12-4 and TRBJ2-5, with 10 bases fitting TRBD1. J gave up 5 bases and V 6 bases, and 6 bases lay outside the gene matches. CDR3 length: 14 amino acids. CDR3 DNA sequence: TGTGCCAGCAGCACGACAGGGGGCGACGAGACCCAGTACTTC. As protein: CASSTTGGDETQYF.

The chain carries TRBV28 and TRBJ2-7; 13 bases fit TRBD2. The CDR3 has 16 amino acids. Germline V gene lookup returns CDR1 MDHEN and CDR2 SYDVKM. J was trimmed by 6 bases and V by 6 bases; bases with no gene match: 11. In DNA, the CDR3 is TGTGCCAGCAGCCGTACTAGCGGGAGGGCGAGGGGCGAGCAGTACTTC. This codes for CASSRTSGRARGEQYF.

This clonotype came up many times. V and J are TRBV6-5 and TRBJ1-2; D may be TRBD1 (6 bases). The CDR3 length is 15 residues. V was cut by 3 bases and J by 2 bases, with 13 bases left in between. Germline V gene data show CDR1 as MNHEY and CDR2 as SVGAGI. The CDR3 sequence is CASSYFPGANYGYTF. Written as DNA, the CDR3 is TGTGCCAGCAGTTATTTTCCGGGGGCCAACTATGGCTACACCTTC.

This clonotype was counted many times. The chain joins TRBV12-3 or TRBV12-4 to TRBJ2-7, with 10 bases aligning to TRBD2. The V segment lost 5 bases and the J segment 4 bases; nucleotides outside the gene matches: 5. This CDR3 comprises 14 residues. CDR3 in amino acids: CASSPGLAAYEQYF. Here the CDR3 DNA reads TGTGCCAGCAGTCCAGGACTAGCGGCTTACGAGCAGTACTTC.

This clonotype was counted at least ten times. The chain has TRBV30 and TRBJ2-7; 8 bases agree with TRBD2. V shed 0 bases and J 7 bases; nucleotides not matched to a gene: 5. Looked up from germline, CDR1 is GTSNPN and CDR2 is SVGIG (reference sequence). This CDR3 region has 13 residues. The CDR3 bases are TGTGCCTGGAGTGTGTTCGGGGGGGGTGAGCAGTACTTC. It encodes CAWSVFGGGEQYF.

This clonotype was observed a handful of times. The chain joins TRBV7-8 to TRBJ2-3, with D maybe TRBD2 (5 bases). The CDR3 has 15 amino acids. The V and J ends lost 4 bases and 0 bases respectively, with 11 bases between them. Germline assignment: CDR1 SGHVS and CDR2 FQNEAQ. CDR3 coding DNA: TGTGCCAGCAGCTCCCGGCGAGGGAGCACAGATACGCAGTATTTT. Amino acids: CASSSRRGSTDTQYF.

This clonotype has more than one count but fewer than ten. The CDR3 bases are TGTGCCAGCAGCCCCGGGGGTTCCTCCTACGAGCAGTACTTC. This codes for CASSPGGSSYEQYF. The gene calls are TRBV3-1 and TRBJ2-7; a possible D gene is TRBD2 (6 bases). The V and J ends lost 4 bases and 0 bases respectively, with 10 bases between them. Germline V gene lookup returns CDR1 LGHDT and CDR2 YNNKEL (reference sequence). The CDR3 is 14 residues long.

This clonotype was counted many times. The chain uses TRBV20-1 and TRBJ2-7; 7 bases match TRBD1. The J segment lost 5 bases and the V segment lost 5 bases, leaving 6 bases of the junction unmatched. The CDR3 extends over 12 amino acids. The germline V gene has CDR1 DFQATT and CDR2 SNEGSKA (reference sequence). The CDR3 here is CSADTGVDEQYF. CDR3 DNA: TGCAGTGCTGACACAGGGGTCGACGAGCAGTACTTC.

This clonotype came up many times. The V and J genes are TRBV6-1 and TRBJ2-7; maybe TRBD1 (5 bases). V lost 1 base, J lost 0 bases, and 10 bases lay in between. In germline, CDR1 is MNHNS, CDR2 SASEGT. The length of the CDR3 is 15 residues. As DNA, the CDR3 is TGTGCCAGCAGTGAAGGGGGCAAGAGCTCCTACGAGCAGTACTTC. Protein sequence: CASSEGGKSSYEQYF.

This clonotype occurred many times. The chain has TRBV7-6 and TRBJ2-2; the match to TRBD2 covers 14 bases. Trimming at V came to 1 base and at J to 0 bases, leaving 1 base not matched to a gene. CDR1 is SGHVS, CDR2 FNYEAQ, per germline. This CDR3 is built from 18 residues. The CDR3 coding sequence is TGTGCCAGCAGCTTAGGGACTAGCGGGGGGACGAACACCGGGGAGCTGTTTTTT. This gives the protein CASSLGTSGGTNTGELFF.

There are many counts of this clonotype. This chain links TRBV7-2 with TRBJ1-2; D is possibly TRBD1 (5 bases). V was clipped by 2 bases and J by 5 bases, with 9 bases between them. Per the germline V gene, CDR1 is SGHTA and CDR2 is FQGNSA. The CDR3 contains 13 residues. CDR3 protein: CASSLFRDYGYTF. CDR3 sequence (DNA): TGTGCCAGCAGCTTATTCAGGGATTATGGCTACACCTTC.

The rearrangement uses TRBV6-1 and TRBJ2-7; 7 nucleotides line up with TRBD1. The CDR3 loop spans 14 amino acids. Germline V gene data show CDR1 as MNHNS and CDR2 as SASEGT. CDR3 nucleotide sequence: TGTGCTACCGACTCGGGACAGAGCTCCTACGAGCAGTACTTC. Translation: CATDSGQSSYEQYF.

This clonotype was observed at least ten times. This rearrangement joins TRBV5-4 to TRBJ2-6; D is unresolved. The germline V and J ends were trimmed by 5 bases and 4 bases, with 13 bases remaining between them. Germline V CDR1 and CDR2: SGHNT, YYREEE (reference sequence). This CDR3 comprises 15 residues. The CDR3 DNA reads as TGTGCCAGCAGTGGTGCTAACCGGGGGGCCAACGTCCTGACTTTC. Translating gives CASSGANRGANVLTF.

With respect to this clonotype: A much larger clone sits a single nucleotide away, making a read error possible. The conserved final phenylalanine or tryptophan is absent from the CDR3, which likely points to a read error. The chain joins TRBV12-3 or TRBV12-4 to TRBJ1-1, with D perhaps matching TRBD1 (6 bases). Trimming shortened V by 7 bases and J by 1 base, and 13 bases separated the two germline ends. This CDR3 is 14 amino acids long. CDR3 in amino acids: CASTERGANTEAFV. CDR3 coding DNA: TGTGCCAGCACCGAAAGGGGGGCGAACACTGAAGCTTTCGTT.

This clonotype was recorded many times. The chain joins TRBV10-1 to TRBJ1-2; D possibly corresponds to TRBD1 (6 bases). Trimming pared 4 bases from V and 6 bases from J, leaving 12 bases between. Germline V gene lookup returns CDR1 WNHNN and CDR2 SYGVQD (reference sequence). This CDR3 is 13 amino acids long. CDR3: CASSGGGADGYTF. In nucleotides, the CDR3 is TGCGCCAGCAGTGGTGGGGGGGCGGATGGCTACACCTTC.

This clonotype was found many times. This chain uses TRBV27 with TRBJ1-2, with 7 bases identical to TRBD1. CDR1 MNHEY and CDR2 SMNVEV come from the germline V gene (reference sequence). The V segment lost 0 bases and the J segment 3 bases; nucleotides outside the gene matches: 4. This CDR3 comprises 15 residues. CDR3 DNA: TGTGCCAGCAGTTTATCGCAGGGGGGACACTATGGCTACACCTTC. It codes for CASSLSQGGHYGYTF.

This clonotype turned up a few times. The chain combines TRBV7-2 with TRBJ2-1; D is ambiguous. The V and J ends lost 3 bases and 2 bases respectively, with 11 bases between them. The CDR3 contains 15 residues. Germline V gene data show CDR1 as SGHTA and CDR2 as FQGNSA. The CDR3, as DNA: TGTGCCAGCAGCTTCGACGGCACGACCTACAATGAGCAGTTCTTC. The encoded protein is CASSFDGTTYNEQFF.

This clonotype was seen repeatedly, ten times or more. This chain connects TRBV5-1 to TRBJ1-1, with D possibly matching TRBD1 (6 bases). The CDR3 extends over 15 amino acids. Germline CDR1 and CDR2: SGHRS and YFSETQ. Trimming removed 0 bases at V and 6 bases at J, with 15 bases between. The CDR3 loop is CASSLAEGSGAEAFF. For the CDR3, the DNA is TGCGCCAGCAGCTTGGCCGAAGGTTCAGGGGCTGAAGCTTTCTTT.

This clonotype was seen ten or more times. The rearrangement uses TRBV19 and TRBJ1-2, with TRBD1 matching 8 bases. J lost 4 bases, V lost 9 bases, and 4 bases had no gene match. The CDR3 extends over 12 amino acids. The germline CDR1 and CDR2 sequences are LNHDA and SQIVND (reference sequence). This CDR3 is CASRGHSYGYTF. CDR3 sequence (DNA): TGTGCCAGCAGGGGGCATAGCTATGGCTACACCTTC.

In its sample, this clonotype was seen many times. V and J are TRBV7-8 and TRBJ1-1, with D hard to call. Trimming stripped 3 bases from V and 1 base from J, with 12 bases between. The germline CDR1 and CDR2 sequences are SGHVS and FQNEAQ. This CDR3 is built from 15 residues. The CDR3 DNA reads as TGTGCCAGCAGCTTTCGGTCTTGGACGAACACTGAAGCTTTCTTT. It yields the protein CASSFRSWTNTEAFF. Together with reference TRBV7-8 and TRBJ1-1, the CDR3 gives the full variable domain: GAGVSQSPRYKVAKRGQDVALRCDPISGHVSLFWYQQALGQGPEFLTYFQNEAQLDKSGLPSDRFFAERPEGSVSTLKIQRTQQEDSAVYLCASSFRSWTNTEAFFGQGTRLTVV.

This clonotype was detected ten times or more. V is TRBV28 and J is TRBJ1-1; maybe TRBD1 (6 bases). Germline-derived CDR1 and CDR2 are MDHEN and SYDVKM. The CDR3 runs 13 residues. V was clipped by 8 bases and J by 1 base, with 11 bases between them. The CDR3 loop reads CASGSGANTEAFF. In nucleotides, the CDR3 is TGTGCCAGCGGTTCGGGGGCGAACACTGAAGCTTTCTTT. Based on the CDR3 plus reference TRBV28 and TRBJ1-1, the full variable domain is DVKVTQSSRYLVKRTGEKVFLECVQDMDHENMFWYRQDPGLGLRLIYFSYDVKMKEKGDIPEGYSVSREKKERFSLILESASTNQTSMYLCASGSGANTEAFFGQGTRLTVV.

Points on this clonotype: No conserved phenylalanine or tryptophan ends this CDR3, so it is likely a read error. The DNA is omitted, as the CDR3 cannot be located on it reliably, and the CDR3 follows TCRdb's listing. The chain is built from TRBV6-5 and TRBJ2-2. The CDR3 spans 13 amino acids, including both terminal residues. Germline V gene data show CDR1 as MNHEY and CDR2 as SVGAGI. The CDR3 spells CASRLMNTGELCL.

This clonotype appeared many times. The rearrangement joins TRBV15 to TRBJ1-1; no definite D call. Between the trimmed V and J ends, which lost 1 base and 1 base, there was a span of 13 bases. The CDR3 runs to 16 residues. The germline V gene has CDR1 LNHNV and CDR2 YYDKDF (reference sequence). CDR3 region: CATSRVVPVWNTEAFF. The DNA for the CDR3 is TGTGCCACCAGCAGAGTTGTCCCTGTCTGGAACACTGAAGCTTTCTTT.

This clonotype has only a few counts. This chain joins TRBV5-1 and TRBJ2-3; no clear D. Germline loops: CDR1 SGHRS, CDR2 YFSETQ. The V and J ends lost 0 bases and 0 bases respectively, with 11 bases between them. This CDR3 contains 16 residues. The CDR3 protein is CASSLGGFGSTDTQYF. The CDR3 nucleotides are TGCGCCAGCAGCTTGGGAGGTTTCGGCAGCACAGATACGCAGTATTTT. Combining the CDR3 with reference TRBV5-1 and TRBJ2-3 gives the whole variable domain KAGVTQTPRYLIKTRGQQVTLSCSPISGHRSVSWYQQTPGQGLQFLFEYFSETQRNKGNFPGRFSGRQFSNSRSEMNVSTLELGDSALYLCASSLGGFGSTDTQYFGPGTRLTVL.

The chain employs TRBV12-3 or TRBV12-4 and TRBJ2-4; D not resolved. The V and J ends lost 4 bases and 14 bases respectively, with 27 bases between them. CDR3 length: 16 amino acids. This CDR3 is CASSSSSQRALDYKYF. CDR3 nucleotide sequence: TGTGCCAGCAGTTCGAGTTCCCAACGGGCTTTGGATTACAAGTACTTC.

The chain employs TRBV11-2 and TRBJ2-5; 8 bases are shared with TRBD1. This CDR3 is 15 amino acids long. The germline CDR1 and CDR2 sequences are SGHAT and FQNNGV. V lost 5 bases to trimming and J lost 3 bases; unmatched junction nucleotides: 8. CDR3 bases: TGTGCCAGCAGCCCGGGCGACAGGGGCGAAGAGACCCAGTACTTC. Its translation is CASSPGDRGEETQYF.

There are a few counts of this clonotype. CDR3 sequence (DNA): TGTGCCACCAGTGATTTCCTCCGGGACAACATAGAGACCCAGTACTTC. Amino acids: CATSDFLRDNIETQYF. V usage is TRBV24-1 and J usage is TRBJ2-5; TRBD1 is a possible D gene (6 bases). Per germline, CDR1 KGHDR and CDR2 SFDVKD. Trimming pared 1 base from V and 4 bases from J, leaving 15 bases between. The CDR3 loop spans 16 amino acids.